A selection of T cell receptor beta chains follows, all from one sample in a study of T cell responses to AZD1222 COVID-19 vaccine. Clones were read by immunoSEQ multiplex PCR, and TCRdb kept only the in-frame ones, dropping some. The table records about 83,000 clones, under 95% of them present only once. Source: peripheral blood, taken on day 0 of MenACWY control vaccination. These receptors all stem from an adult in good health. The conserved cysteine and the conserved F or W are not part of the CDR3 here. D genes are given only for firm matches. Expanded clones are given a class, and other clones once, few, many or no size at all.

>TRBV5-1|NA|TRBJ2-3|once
ASSLNPPDTQY
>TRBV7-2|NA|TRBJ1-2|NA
ASSLNPRMAGANYGYT
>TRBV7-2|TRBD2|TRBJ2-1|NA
ASSQLAGVGNEQF
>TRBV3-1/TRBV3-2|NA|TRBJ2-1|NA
ASSQGDNEQF
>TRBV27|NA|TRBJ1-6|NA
ASSFPDSPLH
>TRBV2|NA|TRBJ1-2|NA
ASRGRTDGYT
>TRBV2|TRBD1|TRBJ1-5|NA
ASSERTGHQPQH
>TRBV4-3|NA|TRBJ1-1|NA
ASSHTMNTEAF
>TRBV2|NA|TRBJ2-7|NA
ASSLVFSSYEQY
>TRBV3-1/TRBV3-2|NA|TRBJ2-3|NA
ASSQERGRGTSTDTQY
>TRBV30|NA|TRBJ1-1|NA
AWSPTERNTEAF
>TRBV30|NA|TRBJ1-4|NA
AWLGGATNEKLF
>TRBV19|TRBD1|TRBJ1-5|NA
ASSIDRQGRGMPQH
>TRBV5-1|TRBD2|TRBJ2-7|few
ASSLGTGTSGTSSYEQY
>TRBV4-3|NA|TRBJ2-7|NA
ASSQDRRQVASYEQY
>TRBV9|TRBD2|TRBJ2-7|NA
ASSVSSGPSYEQY
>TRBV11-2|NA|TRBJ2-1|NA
ASSLEGWGAENEQF
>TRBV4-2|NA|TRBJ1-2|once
ASSQAGSYGYT
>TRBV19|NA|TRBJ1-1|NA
ASSTTVNTEAF
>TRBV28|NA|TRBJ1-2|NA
ASSRGDYGYT
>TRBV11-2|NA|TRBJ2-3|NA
ASRELADTQY
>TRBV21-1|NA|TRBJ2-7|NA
ASSKARRRDLYEQY
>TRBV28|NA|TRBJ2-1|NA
ASSRGFYNEQF
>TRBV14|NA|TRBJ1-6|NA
ASSQERGWTLH
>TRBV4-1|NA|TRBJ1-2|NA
ASSQGGYDGYT
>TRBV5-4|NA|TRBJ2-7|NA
ASSGEPEREQY
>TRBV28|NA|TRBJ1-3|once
ASSTYRGVGNTIY
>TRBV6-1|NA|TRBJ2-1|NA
ASSEAWTGLIRSYNEQF
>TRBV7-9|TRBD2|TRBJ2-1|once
ASSPSGGRNEQF
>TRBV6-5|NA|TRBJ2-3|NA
ASSTPTDNTQY
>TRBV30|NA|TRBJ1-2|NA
AWSAVGNSPRAGYT
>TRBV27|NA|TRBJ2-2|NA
ASSFVSTTGELF
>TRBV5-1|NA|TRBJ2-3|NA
ASSLGLGTDTQY
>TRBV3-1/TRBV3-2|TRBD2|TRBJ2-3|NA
ASSWGLVTDTQY
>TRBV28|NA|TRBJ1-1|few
ASSTFGGSPNTEAF
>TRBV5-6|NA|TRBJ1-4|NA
ASSLTGENEKLF
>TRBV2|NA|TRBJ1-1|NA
ASSREKGVTEAF
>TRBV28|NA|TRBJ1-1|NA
ASCWGPEAF
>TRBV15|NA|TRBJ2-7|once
ATSRDGPFSEQY
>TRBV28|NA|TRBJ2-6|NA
ASRGFRSGSSGANVLT
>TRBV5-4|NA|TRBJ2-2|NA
ASSLAWSGNGELF
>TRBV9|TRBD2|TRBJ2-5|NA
ASSVVASGRTETQY
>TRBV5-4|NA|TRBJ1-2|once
ASSLAGLRDYGYT
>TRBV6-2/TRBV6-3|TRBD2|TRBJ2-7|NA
ASSGTRGYEQY
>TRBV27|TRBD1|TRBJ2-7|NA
ASSLAGQGRNEQY